Described below is a single T cell receptor (beta chain) sequence and its context. This clonotype was counted only a few times. Its binding antigen is unknown. There are no base qualities to consult, and no much larger clone falls within one base. The data stem from a study of T-cell memory formation after mild COVID-19 (dated by TCRdb to the early 2020s). Concerning the study at large: Most TCR sequence clusters were specific to one of the two donors. Longitudinal TCRalpha and TCRbeta repertoire sequencing tracked T-cell clones expanding and contracting after mild COVID-19 in a couple of donors. Two young, previously healthy adult volunteers, one female and one male, were included in the cohort.

TCRdb lists the instrument as Illumina NovaSeq 6000. cDNA libraries for TCRalpha and TCRbeta were prepared by 5'RACE using constant-segment primers, with sample barcodes and unique molecular identifiers added. RNA was extracted from every sample with Trizol reagent. Libraries were amplified in two PCR steps, with a second sample barcode and Illumina TruSeq adapters added in the second step. Sequencing of the libraries was done on an Illumina NovaSeq, producing 2 x 150 bp paired-end reads. The original methods were these. Demultiplexing of reads and collapsing into UMI-guided consensus sequences were performed with migec v1.2.7. Using mixcr v2.1.11, UMI consensuses were aligned to TRA and TRB V and J templates and then assembled into clonotypes. Clonotypes were classified as expanded or contracted when called significant by both edgeR and NoisET, with noise models trained on biological replicates. For edgeR calls, the cutoffs were a false discovery rate-adjusted p below 0.01 and a log2 fold-change threshold of 1. PCA with hierarchical clustering of max-normalized trajectories of the 1000 most abundant clonotypes was used as exploratory dynamics analysis. Each responding clone was given a CD4 or CD8 phenotype based on the CD4+ and CD8+ repertoires, which had been sequenced separately. TCRdb ran its own pipeline on the public reads, namely fastp trimming at Q25 and MiXCR clone calling, and kept in-frame beta chains. Each CDR3 protein gets just one entry, which takes the most common genes and DNA from the rows behind it. The V and J calls reflect TCRdb's pipeline rather than the authors' work. The sample table records about 90,000 distinct CDR3 sequences; roughly 15% of these occur just once. The leading ten clones occupy approximately 40% of the sample.

Findings and caveats that apply to the study as a whole: Some responding clones were detected in pre-infection memory, which suggested that pre-existing cross-reactive memory T cells had joined the SARS-CoV-2 response. Clones that contracted from day 15 to 85 showed balanced CD4/CD8 phenotypes, whereas a second wave of clones that expanded from day 15 to 37 leaned towards CD4+. Contracting CD4+ clones were located mainly in the CM and EM memory subsets, whereas CD8+ clones were found to be enriched in EMRA. Only a couple of mild cases were covered by the study, and larger cohorts that include severe cases with pre-infection samples were considered necessary. Whether the second-wave clones peaking on day 37 were SARS-CoV-2 specific was not confirmed.

V is clipped by 3 bases and J by 1 base, and the sequence between their germline boundaries is 7 bases long. Per the germline V gene, SNHLY is the CDR1 and FYNNEI is the CDR2. Its CDR3 holds 13 amino acids, cysteine through phenylalanine. Left in the record is the CDR3 DNA by itself, 39 bases read in frame from the first base. PBMCs were isolated by Ficoll-Paque density gradient centrifugation. This clonotype originated in a man between 18 and 35 years old who had mild COVID-19 (a few samples of this study predate the infection). The sample titles of this study are shuffled in the database, so cell type and time point are left out; the donor was told from shared clones. Sequencing was carried out using PBMCs or a T cell subset sorted from them (not recorded which). The rearranged segments are TRBV2 and TRBJ2-7, with the identity of the D gene unclear. At the DNA level, the sequence is TGTGCCAGCAGTGAGGTGGAATCCTACGAGCAGTACTTC. This sequence encodes CASSEVESYEQYF.